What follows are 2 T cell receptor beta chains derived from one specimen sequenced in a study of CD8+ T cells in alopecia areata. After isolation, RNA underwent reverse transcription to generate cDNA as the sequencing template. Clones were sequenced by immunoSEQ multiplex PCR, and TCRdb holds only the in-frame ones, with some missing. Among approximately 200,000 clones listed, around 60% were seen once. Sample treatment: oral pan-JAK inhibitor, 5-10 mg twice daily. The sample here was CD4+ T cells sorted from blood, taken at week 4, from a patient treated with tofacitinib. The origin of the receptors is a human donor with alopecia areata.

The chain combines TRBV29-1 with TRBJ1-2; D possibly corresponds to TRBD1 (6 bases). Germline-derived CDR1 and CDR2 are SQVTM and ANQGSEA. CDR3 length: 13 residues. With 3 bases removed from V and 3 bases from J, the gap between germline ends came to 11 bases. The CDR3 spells CSVDRGSYYGYTF. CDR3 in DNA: TGCAGCGTTGACAGGGGTTCTTACTATGGCTACACCTTC.

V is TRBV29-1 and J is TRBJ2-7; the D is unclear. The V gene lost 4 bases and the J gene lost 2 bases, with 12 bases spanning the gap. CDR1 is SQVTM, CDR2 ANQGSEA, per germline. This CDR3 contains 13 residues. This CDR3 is CSVARNSPYEQYF. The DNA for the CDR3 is TGCAGCGTTGCAAGAAATTCCCCCTACGAGCAGTACTTC.